The 22 T cell receptor beta chains reported below all come from one sample, sequenced in a study of blood T cell repertoires in COVID-19. Profiling relied on immunoSEQ multiplex PCR, and the TCRdb table lists in-frame clones only, not all of them. The table has approximately 150,000 clones, over 70% seen once. Sequenced: PBMCs or T cells enriched from blood (not recorded which). The receptor source for this set is a man aged 45-65 years in a cohort exposed to, infected with or recovered from COVID-19 (not recorded which).

This chain links TRBV12-3 or TRBV12-4 with TRBJ2-7; 7 bases align to TRBD1. The trim removed 3 bases at V and 7 bases at J, leaving 6 bases unmatched. This CDR3 is 13 amino acids long. CDR3 protein: CASSFGQVGEQYF. For the CDR3, the DNA is TGTGCCAGCAGTTTTGGACAGGTAGGAGAGCAGTACTTC.

The genes are TRBV7-9 and TRBJ2-7, with 10 bases identical to TRBD2. Germline-derived CDR1 and CDR2 are SEHNR and FQNEAQ (reference sequence). The CDR3 consists of 14 residues. Trimming at V came to 2 bases and at J to 12 bases, leaving 10 bases not matched to a gene. The CDR3 spells CASSLLASGSRWYF. The CDR3 DNA follows: TGTGCCAGCAGCTTATTGGCTAGCGGGAGTCGGTGGTACTTC.

The chain links TRBV12-3 or TRBV12-4 to TRBJ2-5; 8 bases are a match to TRBD2. The CDR3 has 13 amino acids. V was pared by 4 bases and J by 5 bases, with 3 bases of the junction left unmatched. CDR3 sequence: CASSSQRGETQYF. The CDR3 DNA reads as TGTGCCAGCAGTTCCCAGCGGGGGGAGACCCAGTACTTC.

This clone showed up just a few times. The chain carries TRBV5-8 and TRBJ2-2; 12 nucleotides match TRBD2. V lost 4 bases, J lost 9 bases, and 10 bases stayed unmatched. Germline V gene lookup returns CDR1 SGHTS and CDR2 YDEGEE. The length of the CDR3 is 16 residues. In DNA, the CDR3 is TGTGCCAGCAGCCGCGGACTAGCGGGGCCAGTTAGGGAGCTGTTTTTT. It specifies CASSRGLAGPVRELFF.

Note on this clone: This sample includes further DNA sequences coding for the same CDR3. The chain employs TRBV5-1 and TRBJ1-2, with TRBD1 matching 10 bases. The CDR3 covers 14 residues. V was clipped by 0 bases and J by 4 bases; unmatched bases: 0. Germline CDR1 SGHRS, CDR2 YFSETQ. CDR3 DNA: TGCGCCAGCAGCTTGGGACAGGGGGCCTATGGCTACACCTTC. Translation gives CASSLGQGAYGYTF. Together with reference TRBV5-1 and TRBJ1-2, the CDR3 gives the full variable domain: KAGVTQTPRYLIKTRGQQVTLSCSPISGHRSVSWYQQTPGQGLQFLFEYFSETQRNKGNFPGRFSGRQFSNSRSEMNVSTLELGDSALYLCASSLGQGAYGYTFGSGTRLTVV.

The gene calls are TRBV7-2 and TRBJ1-5; D perhaps matches TRBD1 (6 bases). Trimming took 5 bases from V and 3 from J, leaving 14 bases between them. Germline V gene sequence: CDR1 SGHTA, CDR2 FQGNSA. This CDR3 has 15 amino acids. CDR3 sequence: CASSQEGQYNQPQHF. For the CDR3, the DNA is TGTGCCAGCAGCCAGGAAGGACAGTACAATCAGCCCCAGCATTTT.

The chain recombines TRBV5-5 with TRBJ1-1, with 8 bases lining up with TRBD1. With V trimmed by 4 bases and J by 1 base, 12 bases remained unmatched. In germline, CDR1 is SGHKS, CDR2 YYEKEE (reference sequence). This CDR3 contains 17 residues. In DNA form, the CDR3 reads TGTGCCAGCAGCCCCATTGACAGGGGAGCCCAGAACACTGAAGCTTTCTTT. Its protein is CASSPIDRGAQNTEAFF.

The chain has TRBV3-1 (or the pseudogene TRBV3-2) and TRBJ2-5; weak D call: TRBD2 (5 bases). There are 16 residues in the CDR3. Germline CDR1 reads LGHDT; CDR2 reads YNNKEL (reference sequence). Trimming shortened V by 1 base and J by 2 bases, and 14 bases separated the two germline ends. The CDR3 loop reads CASSQGGDWVQETQYF. CDR3 DNA: TGTGCCAGCAGCCAAGGGGGAGACTGGGTTCAAGAGACCCAGTACTTC.

Only one count was recorded for this clone. At one end the junction does not follow the germline gene, possibly because of a read error. V and J are TRBV18 and TRBJ1-3; D not certain. The germline V gene has CDR1 KGHSH and CDR2 LQKENI. CDR3 size: 13 residues. The CDR3 sequence: CASSPDGGITIYF. DNA of the CDR3: TGTGCCAGCTCACCAGATGGCGGAATCACCATATATTTT.

The V call is TRBV2, the J call TRBJ2-5; D possibly corresponds to TRBD1 (5 bases). V was cut by 6 bases and J by 1 base, with 15 bases left in between. This CDR3 has 15 amino acids. Germline V gene lookup returns CDR1 SNHLY and CDR2 FYNNEI. The CDR3 coding sequence is TGTGCCAGCAGATTAGAAGGTGGGGCCCAAGAGACCCAGTACTTC. Its translation is CASRLEGGAQETQYF.

As for this clone: A much more abundant neighbour one base away suggests this may be a read error. The sample holds other DNA sequences that translate to the same CDR3. The chain couples TRBV5-1 to TRBJ1-6, with TRBD1 matching 8 bases. CDR3 size: 15 residues. The germline CDR1 and CDR2 sequences are SGHRS and YFSETQ. The V and J ends lost 1 base and 8 bases, in that order; junction bases with no gene match: 5. For the CDR3, the DNA is TGCGCCAGCAGCTTGAAAGGACAGGGAGATTCACCCCTCCACTTT. As protein: CASSLKGQGDSPLHF.

The J gene is TRBJ2-1, the V gene TRBV7-9, with D uncertain. The CDR3 runs to 12 residues. CDR1 and CDR2 from the germline V gene are SEHNR and FQNEAQ (reference sequence). Trimming removed 2 bases from V and 9 bases from J, with 8 bases in between. The CDR3, as DNA: TGTGCCAGCAGCTTATCCACGGGTGAGCAGTTCTTC. Protein: CASSLSTGEQFF.

The CDR3 here is CASREGSMTEAFF. In DNA form, the CDR3 reads TGTGCCAGCAGGGAAGGGAGTATGACTGAAGCTTTCTTT. The chain is built from TRBV12-3 or TRBV12-4 and TRBJ1-1; D call uncertain. The ends were cut back, 6 bases at V and 5 bases at J, with 13 bases in the middle. The CDR3 has 13 amino acids.

The chain has TRBV5-1 and TRBJ2-7, with 11 bases aligning to TRBD2. There are 16 residues in the CDR3. CDR1 is SGHRS, CDR2 YFSETQ, per germline. The ends lost 0 bases at V and 0 bases at J; junction bases unmatched: 2. CDR3 in amino acids: CASSLGGLAASYEQYF. CDR3 sequence (DNA): TGCGCCAGCAGCTTGGGGGGACTAGCGGCCTCCTACGAGCAGTACTTC.

V gene TRBV28 combines with J gene TRBJ2-7; 12 nucleotides align to TRBD2. CDR3 length equals 20 residues. CDR1 and CDR2 from the germline V gene are MDHEN and SYDVKM. With 5 bases clipped from V and 4 bases from J, the junction kept 21 bases outside the gene matches. This CDR3 is CASSHTGGAASGRARYEQYF. CDR3 nucleotides: TGTGCCAGCAGTCACACGGGGGGGGCAGCTAGCGGGAGGGCCCGGTACGAGCAGTACTTC.

The chain employs TRBV9 and TRBJ2-2; 12 positions agree with TRBD1. The V and J ends lost 0 bases and 4 bases, in that order; junction bases with no gene match: 10. The CDR3 runs to 19 residues. The V gene's germline CDR1 is SGDLS and CDR2 YYNGEE. Here the CDR3 reads CASSVEVGDRGRVTGELFF. The CDR3 DNA follows: TGTGCCAGCAGCGTAGAGGTGGGGGACAGGGGGCGCGTCACCGGGGAGCTGTTTTTT.

This chain links TRBV19 with TRBJ1-1; D gene ambiguous. The V end was cut by 4 bases, the J end by 2 bases, with 8 bases between. This CDR3 contains 13 residues. Germline CDR1 reads LNHDA; CDR2 reads SQIVND (reference sequence). CDR3 loop: CASSKTPNTEAFF. The CDR3 DNA is TGTGCCAGTAGTAAAACACCCAACACTGAAGCTTTCTTT.

The genes are TRBV24-1 and TRBJ2-1, with D possibly TRBD2 on 6 matching bases. CDR1 is KGHDR and CDR2 is SFDVKD in the germline V gene. This CDR3 is 13 amino acids long. V gave up 6 bases and J gave up 3 bases, with 8 bases separating them. This CDR3 is CATSPGVYNEQFF. DNA of the CDR3: TGTGCCACCAGTCCGGGGGTCTACAATGAGCAGTTCTTC.

The CDR3 DNA reads TGTGCCAGCAGCGTAGAATTACAGGGCTGGGAGCAGTACTTC. Translating it yields CASSVELQGWEQYF. The chain couples TRBV9 to TRBJ2-7; TRBD1 might be the D (6 bases). V shed 0 bases and J shed 7 bases, with 14 bases lying between them. Germline-derived CDR1 and CDR2 are SGDLS and YYNGEE. This CDR3 contains 14 residues.

V and J are TRBV19 and TRBJ1-4; no firm D call. Germline V gives CDR1 LNHDA, CDR2 SQIVND (reference sequence). Trimming cost V 3 bases and J 0 bases, with 8 bases left between them. There are 15 residues in the CDR3. The CDR3 spells CASSIASSTNEKLFF. CDR3 bases: TGTGCCAGTAGTATTGCCAGTTCAACTAATGAAAAACTGTTTTTT.

V is TRBV6-6 and J is TRBJ1-1; 7 nucleotides line up with TRBD1. Germline V gene sequence: CDR1 MNHNY, CDR2 SVGAGI (reference sequence). This CDR3 is built from 13 residues. The ends lost 7 bases at V and 4 bases at J; junction bases unmatched: 6. The CDR3: CASTRQGSTEAFF. CDR3 coding DNA: TGTGCCAGCACTAGACAGGGATCCACTGAAGCTTTCTTT.

The chain joins TRBV2 to TRBJ1-2; 9 bases are shared with TRBD1. V shed 8 bases, J shed 0 bases, and the junction held 13 bases outside the gene matches. The CDR3 spans 17 residues. Germline V lookup: CDR1 SNHLY, CDR2 FYNNEI. CDR3 coding DNA: TGTGCCAGCCTCGGACCCACAGGGGGCGCGTCTAACTATGGCTACACCTTC. Its translation: CASLGPTGGASNYGYTF. Filled out from reference TRBV2 and TRBJ1-2, the complete variable domain reads EPEVTQTPSHQVTQMGQEVILRCVPISNHLYFYWYRQILGQKVEFLVSFYNNEISEKSEIFDDQFSVERPDGSNFTLKIRSTKLEDSAMYFCASLGPTGGASNYGYTFGSGTRLTVV.